The next 17 T cell receptor beta chains were all read from a single sample in a study of blood T cell repertoires in COVID-19. The repertoire was sequenced with immunoSEQ multiplex PCR; TCRdb's copy has only in-frame clones and lacks some. The table shows some 45,000 clones, with about 85% occurring only once. What was sequenced was peripheral blood. All receptors come from a woman aged 80 or older with acute or convalescent COVID-19.

This chain uses TRBV5-6 with TRBJ1-2; 9 bases fit TRBD1. The CDR3 covers 13 residues. The junction had 4 bases not matched to a gene; V was cut back by 2 bases and J by 8 bases. CDR1 is SGHDT, CDR2 YYEEEE, per germline. CDR3 protein: CASSFRQGEGYTF. CDR3 bases: TGTGCCAGCAGCTTCCGACAGGGGGAGGGCTACACCTTC.

V is TRBV3-1 (or the pseudogene TRBV3-2) and J is TRBJ1-1, with D tentatively TRBD1 (6 bases). The CDR3 is made up of 14 amino acids. Between the trimmed V and J ends, which lost 6 bases and 2 bases, there was a span of 13 bases. In germline, CDR1 is LGHDT, CDR2 YNNKEL (reference sequence). The CDR3 sequence: CASRTDRRNTEAFF. Written as DNA, the CDR3 is TGTGCCAGCAGAACCGACAGGCGCAACACTGAAGCTTTCTTT.

This chain links TRBV19 with TRBJ1-1; D not resolved. Germline values: CDR1 LNHDA, CDR2 SQIVND (reference sequence). This CDR3 is 15 amino acids long. The ends were cut back, 7 bases at V and 5 bases at J, with 20 bases in the middle. The CDR3 DNA sequence: TGTGCCAGTATCGACCCGCGGATGTTAGGTACTGAAGCTTTCTTT. Protein: CASIDPRMLGTEAFF.

The V gene is TRBV4-1, the J gene TRBJ1-1; TRBD1 is a possible D gene (5 bases). Trimming left V 0 bases short and J 5 bases short, with 10 bases between. Per germline, CDR1 MGHRA and CDR2 YSYEKL. This CDR3 spans 14 amino acids. As DNA, the CDR3 is TGCGCCAGCAGCCAAGAGGGGGGTTGGACTGAAGCTTTCTTT. Its translation is CASSQEGGWTEAFF.

The chain has TRBV5-4 and TRBJ2-6; 7 nucleotides match TRBD1. This CDR3 is 17 amino acids long. Germline-derived CDR1 and CDR2 are SGHNT and YYREEE (reference sequence). The J segment lost 2 bases and the V segment lost 2 bases, leaving 7 bases of the junction unmatched. CDR3 in DNA: TGTGCCAGCAGCTTTAACGACAGGGTTCCTGGGGCCAACGTCCTGACTTTC. It is translated as CASSFNDRVPGANVLTF.

Points on this clone: This CDR3 is also generated by other DNA sequences in the sample. This sequence joins TRBV5-4 and TRBJ2-5; 9 nucleotides line up with TRBD2. This CDR3 spans 15 amino acids. Germline values: CDR1 SGHNT, CDR2 YYREEE (reference sequence). J was trimmed by 1 base and V by 4 bases; bases with no gene match: 5. The CDR3 DNA reads as TGTGCCAGCAGCCCGACTAGCGGAGGCCAAGAGACCCAGTACTTC. Its translation: CASSPTSGGQETQYF.

The rearrangement uses TRBV4-2 and TRBJ2-7; no firm D call. The germline V gene encodes CDR1 LGHNA and CDR2 YNFKEQ. Trimming took 1 base from V and 0 from J, leaving 7 bases between them. The CDR3 contains 14 residues. The CDR3: CASSQVINSYEQYF. DNA of the CDR3: TGTGCCAGCAGCCAAGTAATAAACTCCTACGAGCAGTACTTC.

This sequence joins TRBV29-1 and TRBJ2-3; D possibly corresponds to TRBD2 (6 bases). Between the trimmed V and J ends, which lost 1 base and 6 bases, there was a span of 11 bases. Germline assignment: CDR1 SQVTM and CDR2 ANQGSEA. The CDR3 has 13 amino acids. The CDR3 is CSVEVSAGDTQYF. The CDR3 DNA reads TGCAGCGTTGAAGTTAGTGCGGGGGATACGCAGTATTTT.

The V gene is TRBV5-1, the J gene TRBJ2-7; the match to TRBD2 covers 7 bases. The CDR3 consists of 17 residues. In germline, CDR1 is SGHRS, CDR2 YFSETQ. V shed 0 bases and J 2 bases; nucleotides not matched to a gene: 11. CDR3: CASSLEPFFGLAYEQYF. DNA for the CDR3: TGCGCCAGCAGCTTGGAGCCCTTCTTTGGACTAGCCTACGAGCAGTACTTC.

In nucleotides, the CDR3 is TGTGCCTTTTCGAAGACCCGAGCGGGAGGAGGAGCCAAAAACATTCAGTACTTC. Its translation is CAFSKTRAGGGAKNIQYF. V is TRBV30 and J is TRBJ2-4, with 9 bases aligning to TRBD2. V lost 7 bases to trimming and J lost 0 bases; unmatched junction nucleotides: 16. Germline-derived CDR1 and CDR2 are GTSNPN and SVGIG (reference sequence). This CDR3 contains 18 residues. The variable domain in full, completed from reference TRBV30 and TRBJ2-4, reads SQTIHQWPATLVQPVGSPLSLECTVEGTSNPNLYWYRQAAGRGLQLLFYSVGIGQISSEVPQNLSASRPQDRQFILSSKKLLLSDSGFYLCAFSKTRAGGGAKNIQYFGAGTRLSVL.

V usage is TRBV11-3 and J usage is TRBJ2-1, with 8 bases matching TRBD2. Germline CDR1 is SGHNT and CDR2 is YENEEA. The J segment lost 10 bases and the V segment lost 4 bases, leaving 6 bases of the junction unmatched. The CDR3 is 13 residues long. The CDR3 DNA sequence: TGTGCCAGCAGCTCTCTAGCGGGCAACGAGCAGTTCTTC. It specifies CASSSLAGNEQFF.

The V gene is TRBV5-5, the J gene TRBJ1-6, with 10 bases lining up with TRBD1. The CDR3 spans 15 residues. Germline CDR1 SGHKS, CDR2 YYEKEE (reference sequence). With 3 bases clipped from V and 5 bases from J, the junction kept 2 bases outside the gene matches. CDR3 sequence reads: CASSWGQGNNSPLHF. In DNA, the CDR3 is TGTGCCAGCAGCTGGGGACAGGGGAATAATTCACCCCTCCACTTT.

The chain is built from TRBV3-1 (or the pseudogene TRBV3-2) and TRBJ2-5, with 10 nucleotides matching TRBD2. The CDR3 has 16 residues. V dropped 4 bases and J dropped 8; count of bases not matched to a gene: 13. The germline V gene has CDR1 LGHDT and CDR2 YNNKEL (reference sequence). CDR3 in DNA: TGTGCCAGCAGCCCTGGGATAGCGGGGGGCGATAGCACCCAGTACTTC. This encodes CASSPGIAGGDSTQYF.

The chain joins TRBV30 to TRBJ1-6; D is unresolved. Deletions cut 2 bases from V and 6 bases from J, with 8 bases between. CDR3 length equals 13 residues. CDR1 is GTSNPN, CDR2 SVGIG, per germline (reference sequence). The CDR3 DNA sequence: TGTGCCTGGAGTCCCCTCTTTAATTCACCCCTCCACTTT. It yields the protein CAWSPLFNSPLHF.

J is TRBJ1-4 and V is TRBV5-4; maybe TRBD1 (5 bases). The CDR3 is 15 amino acids. Germline CDR1 reads SGHNT; CDR2 reads YYREEE (reference sequence). V lost 2 bases, J lost 3 bases, and 11 bases lay in between. The DNA of the CDR3 is TGTGCCAGCAGCTTAATGGGGCCTTCTAATGAAAAACTGTTTTTT. Its translation is CASSLMGPSNEKLFF. The complete variable domain, with remaining parts taken from reference TRBV5-4 and TRBJ1-4, reads ETGVTQSPTHLIKTRGQQVTLRCSSQSGHNTVSWYQQALGQGPQFIFQYYREEENGRGNFPPRFSGLQFPNYSSELNVNALELDDSALYLCASSLMGPSNEKLFFGSGTQLSVL.

The V gene is TRBV6-5, the J gene TRBJ2-2; 8 nucleotides agree with TRBD1. The CDR3 loop spans 13 amino acids. Germline-derived CDR1 and CDR2 are MNHEY and SVGAGI. V was pared by 8 bases and J by 4 bases, with 3 bases of the junction left unmatched. CDR3 sequence reads: CASQGAFTGELFF. The CDR3 nucleotides read TGTGCCAGCCAGGGGGCCTTCACCGGGGAGCTGTTTTTT.

This chain connects TRBV3-1 (or the pseudogene TRBV3-2) to TRBJ2-1; 11 nucleotides align to TRBD2. Unmatched junction bases numbered 5, after V lost 1 base and J lost 0 bases. The CDR3 is 18 residues long. Germline lookup yields CDR1 LGHDT and CDR2 YNNKEL (reference sequence). The CDR3 nucleotides are TGTGCCAGCAGCCAAGTAGCGGGAGGGCCCGGCTCCTACAATGAGCAGTTCTTC. Protein sequence: CASSQVAGGPGSYNEQFF.